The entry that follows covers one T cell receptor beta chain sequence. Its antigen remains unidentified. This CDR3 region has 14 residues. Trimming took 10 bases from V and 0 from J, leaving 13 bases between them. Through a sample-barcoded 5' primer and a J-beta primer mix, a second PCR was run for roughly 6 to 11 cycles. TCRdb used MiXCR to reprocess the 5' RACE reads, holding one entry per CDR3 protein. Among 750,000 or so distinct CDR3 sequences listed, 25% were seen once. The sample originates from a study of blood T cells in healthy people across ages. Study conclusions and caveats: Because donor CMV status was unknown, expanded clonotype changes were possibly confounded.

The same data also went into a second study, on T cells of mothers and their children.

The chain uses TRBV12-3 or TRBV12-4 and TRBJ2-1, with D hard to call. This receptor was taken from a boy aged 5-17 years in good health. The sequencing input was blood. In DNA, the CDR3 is TGTGCCAACGACCGCGGTGCCTCCTACAATGAGCAGTTCTTC. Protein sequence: CANDRGASYNEQFF.